The rows below give T cell receptor beta chains drawn from one sample of a study of cytomegalovirus exposure and HLA in healthy donors. TCRdb's copy holds only in-frame clones and misses some; the assay was immunoSEQ multiplex PCR. Of approximately 170,000 clones in the sample, 62% were seen once. Sequencing was done on a sample of PBMCs. The receptors shown here come from a man aged 35 to 55 in good health and CMV-seronegative. Both conserved end residues are part of each CDR3. The order of the fields is J gene, clone size, V gene, D gene, CDR3 protein, CDR3 DNA. A D gene is named only where the DNA matches it firmly. Clone size is given for some rows only: seen once, a few or many times, or a class if the clone is expanded.

J: TRBJ2-7
size: .
V: TRBV6-5
D: TRBD1
CDR3: CASRPGQGAPEQYF
DNA: TGTGCCAGCAGGCCGGGACAGGGGGCGCCCGAGCAGTACTTC

J: TRBJ1-6
size: .
V: TRBV27
D: TRBD1
CDR3: CASSTHRGNLLKSLHF
DNA: TGTGCCAGCAGTACCCACAGGGGGAACCTCCTTAAGAGCCTCCACTTT

J: TRBJ1-3
size: .
V: TRBV30
D: .
CDR3: CACGGGLGNTIYF
DNA: TGTGCCTGCGGGGGGGGGCTTGGAAACACCATATATTTT

J: TRBJ2-5
size: .
V: TRBV5-4
D: TRBD2
CDR3: CASSLRPGLAGSREQYF
DNA: TGTGCCAGCAGCTTGAGGCCGGGACTAGCGGGATCTAGGGAGCAGTACTTC

J: TRBJ2-7
size: .
V: TRBV5-1
D: TRBD2
CDR3: CASSPGLAGVAYEQYF
DNA: TGCGCCAGCAGCCCGGGACTAGCGGGAGTAGCATACGAGCAGTACTTC

J: TRBJ2-3
size: .
V: TRBV19
D: .
CDR3: CASSIPGTDTQYF
DNA: TGTGCCAGTAGTATTCCCGGCACAGATACGCAGTATTTT

J: TRBJ2-7
size: .
V: TRBV5-1
D: TRBD1
CDR3: CASSDTGGHSYEQYF
DNA: TGCGCCAGCAGCGACACAGGGGGGCACTCCTACGAGCAGTACTTC

J: TRBJ2-2
size: .
V: TRBV19
D: .
CDR3: CASAWTANTGELFF
DNA: TGTGCCAGTGCATGGACTGCGAACACCGGGGAGCTGTTTTTT

J: TRBJ2-1
size: .
V: TRBV13
D: .
CDR3: CASSGGLGLAYAYNEQFF
DNA: TGTGCCAGCAGCGGAGGGCTCGGGCTAGCGTACGCCTACAATGAGCAGTTCTTC

J: TRBJ1-3
size: .
V: TRBV11-2
D: .
CDR3: CASSLAGIDGNTIYF
DNA: TGTGCCAGCAGCTTAGCGGGGATTGATGGAAACACCATATATTTT

J: TRBJ1-1
size: .
V: TRBV7-9
D: .
CDR3: CASSLVVNTEAFF
DNA: TGTGCCAGCAGCTTAGTCGTGAACACTGAAGCTTTCTTT

J: TRBJ2-7
size: .
V: TRBV12-5
D: TRBD2
CDR3: CASGLVPGSGAYEQYF
DNA: TGTGCTAGTGGTTTGGTACCGGGTAGCGGGGCCTACGAGCAGTACTTC

J: TRBJ2-4
size: .
V: TRBV5-6
D: .
CDR3: CASSKGHTNIQYF
DNA: TGTGCCAGCAGCAAGGGACACACAAACATTCAGTACTTC

J: TRBJ1-5
size: few
V: TRBV19
D: .
CDR3: CASSPVYSNQPQHF
DNA: TGTGCCAGTAGTCCAGTATATAGCAATCAGCCCCAGCATTTT

J: TRBJ2-2
size: .
V: TRBV6-6
D: .
CDR3: CASSYVAGFTGELFF
DNA: TGTGCCAGCAGTTACGTCGCGGGGTTCACCGGGGAGCTGTTTTTT

J: TRBJ2-7
size: .
V: TRBV29-1
D: .
CDR3: CSVEGGESGSYEQYF
DNA: TGCAGCGTTGAAGGGGGCGAGTCTGGCTCCTACGAGCAGTACTTC

J: TRBJ2-2
size: .
V: TRBV7-2
D: .
CDR3: CASSFRLGTGELFF
DNA: TGTGCCAGCAGCTTCAGACTAGGGACCGGGGAGCTGTTTTTT

J: TRBJ2-1
size: many
V: TRBV4-1
D: TRBD2
CDR3: CASSPGLAGGRYNEQFF
DNA: TGCGCCAGCAGCCCCGGACTAGCGGGAGGGCGGTACAATGAGCAGTTCTTC

J: TRBJ2-7
size: .
V: TRBV2
D: .
CDR3: CASGTPYEQYF
DNA: TGTGCCAGCGGGACTCCCTACGAGCAGTACTTC

J: TRBJ2-2
size: .
V: TRBV27
D: TRBD2
CDR3: CASRIGSGNGELFF
DNA: TGTGCCAGCAGGATAGGTAGCGGGAACGGGGAGCTGTTTTTT

J: TRBJ1-2
size: once
V: TRBV6-1
D: .
CDR3: CASSLRKGDYGYTF
DNA: TGTGCCAGCAGTCTCCGTAAAGGGGACTATGGCTACACCTTC

J: TRBJ2-7
size: few
V: TRBV6-5
D: .
CDR3: CASSQRVGEQYF
DNA: TGTGCCAGCAGCCAGAGGGTGGGAGAGCAGTACTTC

J: TRBJ1-5
size: .
V: TRBV19
D: .
CDR3: CASSRDTYNQPQHF
DNA: TGTGCCAGTAGTCGGGACACCTACAATCAGCCCCAGCATTTT

J: TRBJ1-1
size: .
V: TRBV18
D: TRBD1
CDR3: CASSPGQVKGNTEAFF
DNA: TGTGCCAGCTCACCCGGACAGGTTAAGGGTAACACTGAAGCTTTCTTT

J: TRBJ2-4
size: .
V: TRBV7-2
D: .
CDR3: CASSPGRETGSNIQYF
DNA: TGTGCCAGCAGCCCGGGTAGAGAAACAGGGTCGAACATTCAGTACTTC

J: TRBJ1-5
size: .
V: TRBV2
D: TRBD1
CDR3: CASSVSTGQGGNQPQHF
DNA: TGTGCCAGCAGTGTGAGCACGGGACAGGGGGGCAATCAGCCCCAGCATTTT

J: TRBJ2-1
size: .
V: TRBV27
D: TRBD2
CDR3: CASKPTGGEQFF
DNA: TGTGCCAGCAAACCAACGGGAGGTGAGCAGTTCTTC

J: TRBJ2-5
size: .
V: TRBV6-1
D: TRBD2
CDR3: CASSRTSGGFTQYF
DNA: TGTGCCAGCAGTAGGACTAGCGGGGGCTTCACCCAGTACTTC

J: TRBJ1-1
size: few
V: TRBV9
D: .
CDR3: CASSVATGLGDTEAFF
DNA: TGTGCCAGCAGCGTAGCAACGGGCCTAGGGGACACTGAAGCTTTCTTT

J: TRBJ2-5
size: few
V: TRBV25-1
D: TRBD1
CDR3: CASSNPGQGEETQYF
DNA: TGTGCCAGCAGTAATCCGGGACAGGGCGAGGAGACCCAGTACTTC

J: TRBJ2-3
size: .
V: TRBV30
D: .
CDR3: CAWSVGPGRTDTQYF
DNA: TGTGCCTGGAGCGTTGGGCCAGGGCGCACAGATACGCAGTATTTT

J: TRBJ1-5
size: .
V: TRBV5-5
D: TRBD1
CDR3: CASSLAGTDSNQPQHF
DNA: TGTGCCAGCAGCTTGGCCGGGACAGATAGCAATCAGCCCCAGCATTTT

J: TRBJ2-2
size: few
V: TRBV10-3
D: TRBD2
CDR3: CAIMGGGSRNTGELFF
DNA: TGTGCCATCATGGGGGGGGGTTCGAGAAACACCGGGGAGCTGTTTTTT

J: TRBJ2-7
size: few
V: TRBV4-1
D: .
CDR3: CASSQAGGPGQGMYEQYF
DNA: TGCGCCAGCAGCCAAGCGGGAGGGCCCGGACAGGGGATGTACGAGCAGTACTTC

J: TRBJ1-2
size: few
V: TRBV4-2
D: TRBD1
CDR3: CASSQRDRDNYGYTF
DNA: TGTGCCAGCAGCCAACGGGACAGGGATAACTATGGCTACACCTTC

J: TRBJ1-2
size: .
V: TRBV11-2
D: .
CDR3: CASSLVPGAGFNYGYTF
DNA: TGTGCCAGCAGCTTAGTCCCGGGAGCGGGGTTTAACTATGGCTACACCTTC

J: TRBJ1-4
size: .
V: TRBV2
D: .
CDR3: CASCYRAVNEKLFF
DNA: TGTGCCAGCTGCTACAGGGCCGTAAATGAAAAACTGTTTTTT

J: TRBJ2-3
size: .
V: TRBV7-2
D: TRBD2
CDR3: CASSRRRGVGAYTDTQYF
DNA: TGTGCCAGCAGCCGCCGTCGGGGGGTCGGTGCCTATACAGATACGCAGTATTTT

J: TRBJ2-2
size: few
V: TRBV21-1
D: .
CDR3: CASSLARGGELFF
DNA: TGTGCCAGCAGCCTAGCCAGAGGCGGGGAGCTGTTTTTT

J: TRBJ1-2
size: few
V: TRBV18
D: .
CDR3: CASSPDGNYGYTF
DNA: TGTGCCAGCTCACCAGACGGGAACTATGGCTACACCTTC

J: TRBJ1-4
size: few
V: TRBV6-5
D: .
CDR3: CASSRDTDNEKLFF
DNA: TGTGCCAGCAGTCGGGACACCGATAATGAAAAACTGTTTTTT

J: TRBJ2-3
size: few
V: TRBV9
D: TRBD1
CDR3: CASSVGTGLFTQYF
DNA: TGTGCCAGCAGCGTAGGGACAGGATTGTTCACGCAGTATTTT

J: TRBJ1-2
size: .
V: TRBV6-1
D: TRBD1
CDR3: CATSWTGYGYTF
DNA: TGTGCCACCTCATGGACAGGGTATGGCTACACCTTC

J: TRBJ2-6
size: .
V: TRBV12-5
D: .
CDR3: CASGLTAGANVLTF
DNA: TGTGCTAGTGGTTTGACAGCTGGGGCCAACGTCCTGACTTTC

J: TRBJ2-5
size: .
V: TRBV7-9
D: .
CDR3: CASSLLEAETQYF
DNA: TGTGCCAGCAGCTTGCTGGAGGCGGAGACCCAGTACTTC

J: TRBJ2-7
size: .
V: TRBV27
D: TRBD2
CDR3: CASSERAGVYEQYF
DNA: TGTGCCAGCTCCGAACGAGCGGGAGTCTACGAGCAGTACTTC

J: TRBJ2-5
size: .
V: TRBV9
D: .
CDR3: CASSVRGSGGQETQYF
DNA: TGTGCCAGCAGCGTACGAGGAAGCGGCGGACAAGAGACCCAGTACTTC

J: TRBJ2-5
size: .
V: TRBV30
D: .
CDR3: CAWSVRRGQTQYF
DNA: TGTGCCTGGAGTGTACGGAGGGGTCAGACCCAGTACTTC

J: TRBJ2-1
size: few
V: TRBV5-1
D: .
CDR3: CASSLGGGKLFF
DNA: TGCGCCAGCAGCTTGGGAGGAGGGAAGCTGTTCTTC

J: TRBJ2-7
size: few
V: TRBV7-9
D: .
CDR3: CSSSLWGDEQYF
DNA: TGTTCCAGCAGCTTATGGGGGGACGAGCAGTACTTC

J: TRBJ2-7
size: .
V: TRBV6-1
D: .
CDR3: CASSQDPSSYEQYF
DNA: TGTGCCAGCAGTCAAGATCCCAGCTCCTACGAGCAGTACTTC

J: TRBJ1-3
size: .
V: TRBV5-4
D: .
CDR3: CATSSGGLAGNTIYF
DNA: TGTGCCACCTCTTCCGGGGGTCTGGCTGGAAACACCATATATTTT